The T cell receptor (beta chain) under discussion was sequenced for a study of blood T cell repertoires in COVID-19. Study information: The United States, Italy and Spain were the sources of the acute and convalescent COVID-19 samples. The analysed material was cDNA or gDNA that came from T cells, B-cell-depleted T cells, or PBMCs.

Looked up from germline, CDR1 is SGHDT and CDR2 is YYEEEE. This CDR3 is built from 18 residues. J was trimmed by 5 bases and V by 1 base; bases with no gene match: 16. In the original workflow: Reference gene primer amplification gave nucleated cell count estimates. TCRdb's table, derived via immunoSEQ multiplex PCR, lists solely in-frame clones and lacks some. That table gives V, J and clone size, and the DNA gave D and trimming. Seen here are some 200,000 clones, about nine tenths observed once, and the top ten hold 4.4%. The receptor was isolated from a man over 45 with acute or convalescent COVID-19. Sequenced: peripheral blood. V is TRBV5-6 and J is TRBJ1-1, with 8 bases lining up with TRBD1. The CDR3 DNA is TGTGCCAGCAGCTTGTGGGCAGGGGGCGGTCGGGAGAGGACTGAAGCTTTCTTT. It is translated as CASSLWAGGGRERTEAFF.